This T cell receptor beta chain was captured by sequencing in a study of T cell responses to AZD1222 COVID-19 vaccine. Repertoires were generated with immunoSEQ multiplex PCR, while TCRdb's copy carries only in-frame clones and drops some. Of 150,000 to 200,000 clones listed, over 85% were seen once; the top ten hold 1.6%. The germline CDR1 and CDR2 sequences are SGHTA and FQGNSA. The ends were cut back, 1 base at V and 2 bases at J, with 9 bases in the middle. The CDR3 extends over 14 amino acids. The TCR originated in an adult in good health. V and J are TRBV7-2 and TRBJ2-7; D call uncertain. Sequencing used peripheral blood, obtained on day 0 of AZD1222 vaccination. The CDR3 spells CASSLGPVTYEQYF. In DNA, the CDR3 is TGTGCCAGCAGCTTAGGGCCTGTTACCTACGAGCAGTACTTC.